This is a list of T cell receptor beta chains from one sample in a study of blood T cells in healthy people across ages. TCRdb fed the 5' RACE reads into MiXCR, producing one record per CDR3 protein. The sample carries around 520,000 distinct CDR3 sequences, around a quarter recorded once. The same data also contributed to another study, on T cells of mothers and their children.

The specimen was blood. Receptors were obtained from a boy aged 2 to 9 in good health. CDR3s include the opening cysteine and the closing phenylalanine or tryptophan. D genes are given only for firm matches. Clone size, where shown, is once, few, many, or a class for clones that have expanded.

v_gene: TRBV7-9
abundance: .
j_gene: TRBJ2-7
d_gene: .
CDR3nt: TGTGCCAGCAGCTCCTCGTCTAGGGGTTTGTACGAGCAGTACTTC
CDR3aa: CASSSSSRGLYEQYF

v_gene: TRBV13
abundance: .
j_gene: TRBJ2-1
d_gene: .
CDR3nt: TGTGCCAGCAGCCCAAGGACGCAAAGGAGCTCCTACAATGAGCAGTTCTTC
CDR3aa: CASSPRTQRSSYNEQFF

v_gene: TRBV10-3
abundance: .
j_gene: TRBJ1-2
d_gene: TRBD1
CDR3nt: TGTGCCATCACTCGCACCGGGACAGGGGGCGAGTTCTATGGCTACACCTTC
CDR3aa: CAITRTGTGGEFYGYTF

v_gene: TRBV5-1
abundance: few
j_gene: TRBJ2-3
d_gene: .
CDR3nt: TGCGCCAGCAGCTTGGCACTAGCACACACAGATACGCAGTATTTT
CDR3aa: CASSLALAHTDTQYF

v_gene: TRBV2
abundance: .
j_gene: TRBJ1-1
d_gene: .
CDR3nt: TGTGCCAGCAGTGTCTGGGACATGGGTAGCACTGAAGCTTTCTTT
CDR3aa: CASSVWDMGSTEAFF

v_gene: TRBV5-1
abundance: many
j_gene: TRBJ2-4
d_gene: .
CDR3nt: TGCGCCAGCAGCTTGGGGGAGACCTTTAACATTCAGTACTTC
CDR3aa: CASSLGETFNIQYF

v_gene: TRBV7-2
abundance: .
j_gene: TRBJ2-3
d_gene: TRBD2
CDR3nt: TGTGCCAGCAGCTTGGGTCCGAGAGCGGGAGGACCAGATACGCAGTATTTT
CDR3aa: CASSLGPRAGGPDTQYF

v_gene: TRBV20-1
abundance: few
j_gene: TRBJ1-4
d_gene: .
CDR3nt: TGCAGTGCTAGAGTTCTGGGGGGGAATGAAAAACTGTTTTTT
CDR3aa: CSARVLGGNEKLFF

v_gene: TRBV7-8
abundance: few
j_gene: TRBJ2-1
d_gene: TRBD2
CDR3nt: TGTGCCAGCAGCTTAACGCTAGCGGGGGTCTACAATGAGCAGTTCTTC
CDR3aa: CASSLTLAGVYNEQFF

v_gene: TRBV7-9
abundance: .
j_gene: TRBJ2-1
d_gene: TRBD2
CDR3nt: TGTGCCAGCAGCTCAATCAGGGCGGGGGGGCCGCACAATGAGCAGTTCTTC
CDR3aa: CASSSIRAGGPHNEQFF

v_gene: TRBV5-5
abundance: few
j_gene: TRBJ1-4
d_gene: .
CDR3nt: TGTGCCAGCAGCTTGGCCTTCGGACAGCTGCCGGCTAATGAAAAACTGTTTTTT
CDR3aa: CASSLAFGQLPANEKLFF

v_gene: TRBV9
abundance: few
j_gene: TRBJ2-6
d_gene: .
CDR3nt: TGTGCCAGCAGCGTAGCGATCCCGGACTCTGGGGCCAACGTCCTGACTTTC
CDR3aa: CASSVAIPDSGANVLTF

v_gene: TRBV18
abundance: .
j_gene: TRBJ2-1
d_gene: .
CDR3nt: TGTGCCGGCTCACCACAACGTTTAAGCTCCTACAATGAGCAGTTCTTC
CDR3aa: CAGSPQRLSSYNEQFF

v_gene: TRBV10-3
abundance: few
j_gene: TRBJ1-2
d_gene: TRBD1
CDR3nt: TGTGCCATCAGTGAGCTGGCAGGGGGAAGCTATGGCTACACCTTC
CDR3aa: CAISELAGGSYGYTF

v_gene: TRBV20-1
abundance: few
j_gene: TRBJ2-4
d_gene: .
CDR3nt: TGCAGTGCTAGAGCAGGGATCTTAGCCAAAAACATTCAGTACTTC
CDR3aa: CSARAGILAKNIQYF

v_gene: TRBV20-1
abundance: .
j_gene: TRBJ2-3
d_gene: TRBD2
CDR3nt: TGCAGTGCTAGGGGGCTAGCGGGGGGGCTCGAAGATACGCAGTATTTT
CDR3aa: CSARGLAGGLEDTQYF

v_gene: TRBV10-3
abundance: .
j_gene: TRBJ2-5
d_gene: TRBD1
CDR3nt: TGTGCCATCCGTGAGGGACAGATCCAAGAGACCCAGTACTTC
CDR3aa: CAIREGQIQETQYF

v_gene: TRBV6-5
abundance: .
j_gene: TRBJ2-2
d_gene: .
CDR3nt: TGTGCCAGCAGTTACGATGGGGTAACCGGGGAGCTGTTTTTT
CDR3aa: CASSYDGVTGELFF

v_gene: TRBV14
abundance: .
j_gene: TRBJ2-1
d_gene: .
CDR3nt: TGTGCCAGCAGCCAAGGACGGGTCCGTACCGATGAGCAGTTCTTC
CDR3aa: CASSQGRVRTDEQFF

v_gene: TRBV28
abundance: many
j_gene: TRBJ2-5
d_gene: .
CDR3nt: TGTGCCAGCAGTTTAGGCGGGATCGGAGAGACCCAGTACTTC
CDR3aa: CASSLGGIGETQYF

v_gene: TRBV20-1
abundance: few
j_gene: TRBJ1-4
d_gene: .
CDR3nt: TGCAGTGCTAGAGACCCCACAGGGAGAGGCCAAAAACTGTTTTTT
CDR3aa: CSARDPTGRGQKLFF

v_gene: TRBV7-9
abundance: .
j_gene: TRBJ2-2
d_gene: .
CDR3nt: TGTGCCAGCAGCGCATCGGGACTCCCCAAGAACATAAACACCGGGGAGCTGTTTTTT
CDR3aa: CASSASGLPKNINTGELFF

v_gene: TRBV18
abundance: few
j_gene: TRBJ2-5
d_gene: TRBD2
CDR3nt: TGTGCCAGCTCTGCAGCGGGACGGGAGACCCAGTACTTC
CDR3aa: CASSAAGRETQYF

v_gene: TRBV29-1
abundance: few
j_gene: TRBJ2-3
d_gene: .
CDR3nt: TGCAGCGTTGAAGGGGACACAGATACGCAGTATTTT
CDR3aa: CSVEGDTDTQYF

v_gene: TRBV6-5
abundance: few
j_gene: TRBJ2-3
d_gene: .
CDR3nt: TGTGCCAGCAGTTACTCGCGACTGATGGGGGATACGCAGTATTTT
CDR3aa: CASSYSRLMGDTQYF

v_gene: TRBV12-3/TRBV12-4
abundance: once
j_gene: TRBJ2-5
d_gene: .
CDR3nt: TGTGCCAGCAGTTTATTTCTCAGAGAGACCCAGTACTTC
CDR3aa: CASSLFLRETQYF

v_gene: TRBV9
abundance: many
j_gene: TRBJ1-2
d_gene: .
CDR3nt: TGTGCCAGCAGCGCGGACAGTAACTATGGCTACACCTTC
CDR3aa: CASSADSNYGYTF